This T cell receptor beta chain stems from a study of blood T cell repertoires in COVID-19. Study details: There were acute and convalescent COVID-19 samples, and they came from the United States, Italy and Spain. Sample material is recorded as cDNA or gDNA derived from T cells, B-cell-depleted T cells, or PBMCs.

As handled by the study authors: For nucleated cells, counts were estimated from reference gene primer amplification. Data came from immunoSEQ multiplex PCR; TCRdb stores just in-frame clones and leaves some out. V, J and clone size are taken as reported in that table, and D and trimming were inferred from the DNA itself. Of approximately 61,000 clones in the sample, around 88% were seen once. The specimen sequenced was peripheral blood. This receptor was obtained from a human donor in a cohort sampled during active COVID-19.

CDR3 in DNA: TGCGCCAGCAGCTTTCTAGGTATTTGGGATACGCAGTATTTT. This translates into CASSFLGIWDTQYF. This sequence joins TRBV5-1 and TRBJ2-3; no definite D call. CDR1 is SGHRS, CDR2 YFSETQ, per germline. V lost 2 bases and J 6 bases, leaving 13 bases between the germline ends. This CDR3 is 14 amino acids long.